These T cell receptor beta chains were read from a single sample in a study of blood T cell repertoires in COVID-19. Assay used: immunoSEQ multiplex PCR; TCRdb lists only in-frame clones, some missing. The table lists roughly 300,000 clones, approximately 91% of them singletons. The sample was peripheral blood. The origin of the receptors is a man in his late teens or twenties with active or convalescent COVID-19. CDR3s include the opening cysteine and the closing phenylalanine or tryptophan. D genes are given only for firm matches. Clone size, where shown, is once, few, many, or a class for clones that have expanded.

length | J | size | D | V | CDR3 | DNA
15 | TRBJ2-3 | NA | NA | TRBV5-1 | CASSLAGSYADTQYF | TGCGCCAGCAGCTTGGCGGGGTCTTACGCAGATACGCAGTATTTT
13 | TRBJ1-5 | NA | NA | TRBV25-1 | CASSDGRGEPQHF | TGTGCCAGCAGTGATGGCCGGGGAGAGCCCCAGCATTTT
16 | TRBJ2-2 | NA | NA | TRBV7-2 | CASSSVYSSWTGELFF | TGTGCCAGCAGCTCGGTCTATTCCTCGTGGACCGGGGAGCTGTTTTTT
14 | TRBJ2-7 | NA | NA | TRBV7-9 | CASSPSGVSYEQYF | TGTGCCAGCAGTCCATCGGGGGTCTCCTACGAGCAGTACTTC
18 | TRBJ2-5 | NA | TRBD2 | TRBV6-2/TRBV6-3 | CASSPGTSGGAWWETQYF | TGTGCCAGCAGTCCCGGGACTAGCGGGGGGGCCTGGTGGGAGACCCAGTACTTC
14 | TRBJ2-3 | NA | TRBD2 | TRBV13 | CASSLGLAADTQYF | TGTGCCAGCAGCCTCGGACTAGCAGCAGATACGCAGTATTTT
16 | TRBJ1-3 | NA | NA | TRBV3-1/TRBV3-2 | CASSQRSGYSGNTIYF | TGTGCCAGCAGCCAAAGATCAGGTTACTCTGGAAACACCATATATTTT
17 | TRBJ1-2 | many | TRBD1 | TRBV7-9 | CASSRRDRGSYNYGYTF | TGTGCCAGCAGCCGCCGGGACAGGGGGTCTTACAACTATGGCTACACCTTC
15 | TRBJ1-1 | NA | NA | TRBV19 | CASSIIPQGGTEAFF | TGTGCCAGTAGTATCATCCCACAGGGCGGCACTGAAGCTTTCTTT
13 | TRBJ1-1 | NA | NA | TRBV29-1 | CSVGPTMNTEAFF | TGCAGCGTTGGCCCGACTATGAACACTGAAGCTTTCTTT
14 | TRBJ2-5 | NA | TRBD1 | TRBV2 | CAILPRTGGETQYF | TGTGCCATTCTACCCCGGACAGGGGGAGAGACCCAGTACTTC
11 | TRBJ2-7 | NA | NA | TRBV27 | CASSLVGRMYF | TGTGCCAGCAGTTTAGTGGGGAGAATGTACTTC
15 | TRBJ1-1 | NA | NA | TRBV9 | CASSVGGGMNTEAFF | TGTGCCAGCAGCGTAGGAGGAGGGATGAACACTGAAGCTTTCTTT
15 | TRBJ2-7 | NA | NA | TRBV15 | CATSRWGAVVREQYF | TGTGCCACCAGCAGGTGGGGAGCGGTGGTCCGCGAGCAGTACTTC
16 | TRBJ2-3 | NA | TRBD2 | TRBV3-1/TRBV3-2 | CASSQAGLAAPDTQYF | TGTGCCAGCAGCCAAGCGGGACTAGCGGCCCCAGATACGCAGTATTTT
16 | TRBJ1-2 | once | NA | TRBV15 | CATSGLSGLIHYGYTF | TGTGCCACCAGCGGACTCTCCGGGTTAATCCACTATGGCTACACCTTC
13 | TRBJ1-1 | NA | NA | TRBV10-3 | CAIAYDPGSEAFF | TGTGCCATCGCTTATGATCCGGGGTCGGAAGCTTTCTTT
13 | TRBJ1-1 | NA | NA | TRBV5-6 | CASSLGSTVKAFF | TGTGCCAGCAGCTTGGGTTCTACCGTGAAAGCTTTCTTT
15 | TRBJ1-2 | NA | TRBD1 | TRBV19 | CASSPRQGGDYGYTF | TGTGCCAGTAGTCCAAGACAGGGGGGAGACTATGGCTACACCTTC